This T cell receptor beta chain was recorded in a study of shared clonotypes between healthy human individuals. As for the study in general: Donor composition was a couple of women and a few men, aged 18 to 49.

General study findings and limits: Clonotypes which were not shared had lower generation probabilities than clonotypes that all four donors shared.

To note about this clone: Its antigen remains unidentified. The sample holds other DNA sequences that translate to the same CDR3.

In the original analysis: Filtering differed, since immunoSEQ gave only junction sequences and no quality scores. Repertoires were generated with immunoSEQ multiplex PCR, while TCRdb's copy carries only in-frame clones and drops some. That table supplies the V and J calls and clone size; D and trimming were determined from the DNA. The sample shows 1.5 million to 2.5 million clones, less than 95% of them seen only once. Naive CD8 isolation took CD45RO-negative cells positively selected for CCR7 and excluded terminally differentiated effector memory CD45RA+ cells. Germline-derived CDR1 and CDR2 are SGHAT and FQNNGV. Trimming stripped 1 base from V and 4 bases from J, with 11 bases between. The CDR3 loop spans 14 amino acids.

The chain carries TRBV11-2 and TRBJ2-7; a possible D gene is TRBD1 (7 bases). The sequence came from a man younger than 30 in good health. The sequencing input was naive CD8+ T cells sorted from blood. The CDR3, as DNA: TGTGCCAGCAGCTTAGGGTCAGGGGGGTACGAGCAGTACTTC. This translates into CASSLGSGGYEQYF.